This T cell receptor beta chain stems from a study of OX40 agonist ivuxolimab in advanced cancers. Study overall: Averaging 60 years in age, with a range of roughly 20 to 90, the cohort was 80% to 90% male.

Trimming removed 5 bases from V and 4 bases from J, with 7 bases in between. The CDR3 totals 12 residues. CDR1 is SGHTA, CDR2 FQGNSA, per germline. Notes on this clone: Its antigen is not identified.

Clones were sequenced by immunoSEQ multiplex PCR, and TCRdb holds only the in-frame ones, with some missing. The table includes about 63,000 clones, approximately 92% detected once. Study-wide points: At 0.1 to 3.0 mg/kg and by week 6, clonal expansion occurred in CD4+ and CD8+ blood T cells. Expanded clones were, on average, more numerous among CD8+ T cells than CD4+.

This sample comprised CD4+ or CD8+ T cells sorted from blood, obtained in a trial of the OX40 agonist ivuxolimab. V gene TRBV7-2 combines with J gene TRBJ2-3; D remains ambiguous. The TCR was taken from an adult with an advanced solid tumor such as melanoma, head and neck, liver or kidney cancer. For the CDR3, the DNA is TGTGCCAGCAGCAGATTCGCAGATACGCAGTATTTT. Translated: CASSRFADTQYF.